The clone carrying this T cell receptor (beta chain) was detected a few times. Its cognate antigen is unknown. After CD4 positive bead selection, the CD4-negative fraction gave CD8 T cells. Two oligonucleotides, mixed equimolar, formed the beta constant-region primer covering TRBC1 and TRBC2. Ligated cDNA was amplified by four rounds of PCR with nested alpha and beta constant-region primers and SP2. One entry per CDR3 protein, called by TCRdb with MiXCR from the UMI-ligation and nested PCR reads. The repertoire holds about 21,000 distinct CDR3 sequences, 8% to 13% seen once, with less than 20% in the top ten. The data derive from a study of naive and memory T cell subsets. Study outcomes and limitations: Gini index rose across naive, CM, EM and EMRA in CD4 and CD8.

V lost 2 bases and J 7 bases, leaving 6 bases between the germline ends. CDR1 and CDR2 (germline): MNHNS, SASEGT. The CDR3 is 13 residues long. The TCR originated in a human donor in good health. The sample was central memory CD8+ T cells from blood. The chain is built from TRBV6-1 and TRBJ1-6; no clear D gene. The CDR3 DNA follows: TGTGCCAGCAGTGAAAGTCCGAATTCACCCCTCCACTTT. This codes for CASSESPNSPLHF.